These T cell receptor beta chains were read from a single sample in a study of cytomegalovirus exposure and HLA in healthy donors. The table came from immunoSEQ multiplex PCR; TCRdb's copy has only in-frame clones and leaves some out. The data show approximately 140,000 clones, 75% to 85% seen once. Source material: PBMCs. These receptors originate from a human donor in good health. The CDR3 runs from the conserved cysteine through the conserved F or W. Each record gives: clone size, V gene, J gene, D gene, CDR3 DNA, CDR3 protein. D genes are given only for firm matches. Clone sizes are given selectively: once, few, many, or a class where the clone is expanded.

abundance: .
v_gene: TRBV7-9
j_gene: TRBJ2-7
d_gene: TRBD1
CDR3nt: TGTGCCAGCAGCTTAGAGGGGACAGGGGGGGACGAGCAGTACTTC
CDR3aa: CASSLEGTGGDEQYF

abundance: .
v_gene: TRBV4-3
j_gene: TRBJ2-3
d_gene: .
CDR3nt: TGCGCCAGCAGCCAAGCTGAGGTCTATAACACAGATACGCAGTATTTT
CDR3aa: CASSQAEVYNTDTQYF

abundance: .
v_gene: TRBV6-6
j_gene: TRBJ1-1
d_gene: TRBD1
CDR3nt: TGTGCCAGCAGTTACGGACAGGGGACGCGCGGCACTGAAGCTTTCTTT
CDR3aa: CASSYGQGTRGTEAFF

abundance: .
v_gene: TRBV15
j_gene: TRBJ1-4
d_gene: .
CDR3nt: TGTGCCACCAGCAGAGGACTTGGGGCTCGCGCTAATGAAAAACTGTTTTTT
CDR3aa: CATSRGLGARANEKLFF

abundance: .
v_gene: TRBV2
j_gene: TRBJ2-7
d_gene: TRBD2
CDR3nt: TGTGCCAGTAGTGTGGCTAGCGGATACTACGAGCAGTACTTC
CDR3aa: CASSVASGYYEQYF

abundance: .
v_gene: TRBV27
j_gene: TRBJ2-5
d_gene: TRBD2
CDR3nt: TGTGCCAGCAGTTTCGGACTAGCGGCCCAAGAGACCCAGTACTTC
CDR3aa: CASSFGLAAQETQYF

abundance: .
v_gene: TRBV5-1
j_gene: TRBJ1-6
d_gene: .
CDR3nt: TGCGCCAGCAGCCTGGGGACTGTTAATTCACCCCTCCACTTT
CDR3aa: CASSLGTVNSPLHF

abundance: .
v_gene: TRBV7-9
j_gene: TRBJ1-5
d_gene: TRBD1
CDR3nt: TGTGCCAGCAGCGTCGGGACAGGGGGCTACCAGCCCCAGCATTTT
CDR3aa: CASSVGTGGYQPQHF

abundance: .
v_gene: TRBV7-2
j_gene: TRBJ2-6
d_gene: .
CDR3nt: TGTGCCAGCAGCTTAATGCAGGGCTCTGGGGCCAACGTCCTGACTTTC
CDR3aa: CASSLMQGSGANVLTF

abundance: .
v_gene: TRBV29-1
j_gene: TRBJ2-5
d_gene: TRBD1
CDR3nt: TGCAGCGTTGTTCTTATTGGGACAGCTGAAGAGACCCAGTACTTC
CDR3aa: CSVVLIGTAEETQYF

abundance: .
v_gene: TRBV5-4
j_gene: TRBJ2-3
d_gene: .
CDR3nt: TGTGCCAGCAGCTCTCGGGCAACAGGGTTGTCCACAGATACGCAGTATTTT
CDR3aa: CASSSRATGLSTDTQYF

abundance: few
v_gene: TRBV18
j_gene: TRBJ2-1
d_gene: TRBD2
CDR3nt: TGTGCCAGCTCACCACGGACTAGCGATTATGAGCAGTTCTTC
CDR3aa: CASSPRTSDYEQFF

abundance: .
v_gene: TRBV5-6
j_gene: TRBJ1-3
d_gene: TRBD1
CDR3nt: TGTGCCAGCAGCCCTGGGACAGGTTTCTCTGGAAACACCATATATTTT
CDR3aa: CASSPGTGFSGNTIYF

abundance: few
v_gene: TRBV4-2
j_gene: TRBJ1-3
d_gene: .
CDR3nt: TGTGCCAGCAGCCAAGATACGGGGGGCCAAAACACCATATATTTT
CDR3aa: CASSQDTGGQNTIYF

abundance: .
v_gene: TRBV5-1
j_gene: TRBJ2-3
d_gene: .
CDR3nt: TGCGCCAGCAGCTTGGCTGACGGCGGGCGGGATACGCAGTATTTT
CDR3aa: CASSLADGGRDTQYF

abundance: once
v_gene: TRBV7-9
j_gene: TRBJ2-5
d_gene: TRBD2
CDR3nt: TGTGCCAGCAGCCCTATAGCGGGAGGGCCCCAAGAGACCCAGTACTTC
CDR3aa: CASSPIAGGPQETQYF

abundance: .
v_gene: TRBV28
j_gene: TRBJ2-7
d_gene: .
CDR3nt: TGTGCCAGCAGTTTCCTCGGGGGTAGACGGAGCTCCTACGAGCAGTACTTC
CDR3aa: CASSFLGGRRSSYEQYF

abundance: .
v_gene: TRBV9
j_gene: TRBJ1-4
d_gene: TRBD1
CDR3nt: TGTGCCAGCAGCGTAGGGCTGTTGCGGACAGGGGGCGATGAAAAACTGTTTTTT
CDR3aa: CASSVGLLRTGGDEKLFF

abundance: .
v_gene: TRBV2
j_gene: TRBJ2-5
d_gene: .
CDR3nt: TGTGCCAGCAGTGGGGATGACAGACAAGAGACCCAGTACTTC
CDR3aa: CASSGDDRQETQYF

abundance: .
v_gene: TRBV10-2
j_gene: TRBJ1-5
d_gene: .
CDR3nt: TGCGCCAGCCGGGACACGGGGAATCAGCCCCAGCATTTT
CDR3aa: CASRDTGNQPQHF

abundance: .
v_gene: TRBV4-1
j_gene: TRBJ2-3
d_gene: .
CDR3nt: TGCGCCAGCAGAGACAGGCTGAAATCGTCTAGCACAGATACGCAGTATTTT
CDR3aa: CASRDRLKSSSTDTQYF

abundance: once
v_gene: TRBV30
j_gene: TRBJ2-5
d_gene: .
CDR3nt: TGTTCCTGGACTTACAGTCAAGAGACCCAGTACTTC
CDR3aa: CSWTYSQETQYF

abundance: few
v_gene: TRBV19
j_gene: TRBJ1-5
d_gene: .
CDR3nt: TGTGCCAGTAGTATCTTTCCCACAGAGCCCCAGCATTTT
CDR3aa: CASSIFPTEPQHF

abundance: .
v_gene: TRBV11-2
j_gene: TRBJ1-4
d_gene: TRBD1
CDR3nt: TGTGCCAGCAGCTTAGGGACAGGCAATGAAAAACTGTTTTTT
CDR3aa: CASSLGTGNEKLFF

abundance: .
v_gene: TRBV2
j_gene: TRBJ1-4
d_gene: TRBD1
CDR3nt: TGTGCCAGCGGGCTCAAGTGGACAGGACTAAATGAAAAACTGTTTTTT
CDR3aa: CASGLKWTGLNEKLFF

abundance: .
v_gene: TRBV5-1
j_gene: TRBJ1-2
d_gene: TRBD1
CDR3nt: TGCGCCAGCAGAACTAGTCCCGGGACAGGGTCCCCAGGTGGCTACACCTTC
CDR3aa: CASRTSPGTGSPGGYTF

abundance: .
v_gene: TRBV19
j_gene: TRBJ2-1
d_gene: .
CDR3nt: TGTGCCAGTAAGGCTAAGAGGGCAGGGGCTGGTGAGCAGTTCTTC
CDR3aa: CASKAKRAGAGEQFF

abundance: .
v_gene: TRBV2
j_gene: TRBJ2-7
d_gene: TRBD1
CDR3nt: TGTGCCAGCAGTGCGGGACAGACCTCCTACGAGCAGTACTTC
CDR3aa: CASSAGQTSYEQYF

abundance: .
v_gene: TRBV7-9
j_gene: TRBJ2-5
d_gene: .
CDR3nt: TGTGCCAGCAGCTTGACCAGGGAAGAGACCCAGTACTTC
CDR3aa: CASSLTREETQYF

abundance: .
v_gene: TRBV28
j_gene: TRBJ2-3
d_gene: .
CDR3nt: TGTGCCAGCAGGTTGACAGGAGATACGCAGTATTTT
CDR3aa: CASRLTGDTQYF

abundance: few
v_gene: TRBV21-1
j_gene: TRBJ2-6
d_gene: .
CDR3nt: TGTGCCAGCAGCAAATTTGAGGACAAGGACGACTCTGGGGCCAACGTCCTGACTTTC
CDR3aa: CASSKFEDKDDSGANVLTF

abundance: .
v_gene: TRBV28
j_gene: TRBJ2-7
d_gene: .
CDR3nt: TGTGCCAGCACAAACCTCAGGGGTTCGTCGTACGAGCAGTACTTC
CDR3aa: CASTNLRGSSYEQYF

abundance: .
v_gene: TRBV30
j_gene: TRBJ1-1
d_gene: .
CDR3nt: TGTGCCTGGAGGAGTGGCACTGAAGCTTTCTTT
CDR3aa: CAWRSGTEAFF

abundance: .
v_gene: TRBV5-4
j_gene: TRBJ2-1
d_gene: TRBD2
CDR3nt: TGTGCCAGCAGCCGGGGGGGGGAACATCCAAACTCTCAGTTCTTC
CDR3aa: CASSRGGEHPNSQFF

abundance: .
v_gene: TRBV7-9
j_gene: TRBJ2-7
d_gene: .
CDR3nt: TGTGCCAGCAGCTCGAGGGACTTCCCCTACGAGCAGTACTTC
CDR3aa: CASSSRDFPYEQYF

abundance: few
v_gene: TRBV7-9
j_gene: TRBJ2-7
d_gene: .
CDR3nt: TGTGCCAGCAGCCCCTCGCTAGCTGATACCTACGAGCAGTACTTC
CDR3aa: CASSPSLADTYEQYF

abundance: once
v_gene: TRBV2
j_gene: TRBJ1-1
d_gene: .
CDR3nt: TGTGCCAGCAGTGGTCCCGGCAGGGTGAACACTGAAGCTTTCTTT
CDR3aa: CASSGPGRVNTEAFF

abundance: .
v_gene: TRBV6-5
j_gene: TRBJ1-2
d_gene: TRBD1
CDR3nt: TGTGCCAGCAGTAGAACCCCGACAGGGACCATTGGCTACACCTTC
CDR3aa: CASSRTPTGTIGYTF

abundance: .
v_gene: TRBV6-5
j_gene: TRBJ2-2
d_gene: TRBD1
CDR3nt: TGTGCCAGCAGTCCCGACAGGGAACGCACCGGGGAGCTGTTTTTT
CDR3aa: CASSPDRERTGELFF

abundance: .
v_gene: TRBV30
j_gene: TRBJ1-1
d_gene: TRBD1
CDR3nt: TGTGCCTGGTATAATTCGGGGACAGGGGTTCCAAAAGCTTTCTTT
CDR3aa: CAWYNSGTGVPKAFF

abundance: .
v_gene: TRBV7-9
j_gene: TRBJ2-1
d_gene: .
CDR3nt: TGTGCCAGCAACCTCCGGGACTCCGCCTACAATGAGCAGTTCTTC
CDR3aa: CASNLRDSAYNEQFF

abundance: .
v_gene: TRBV5-4
j_gene: TRBJ1-1
d_gene: .
CDR3nt: TGTGCCAGCAGCTTGGGCACGCTGGGAGCGGTCACTGAAGCTTTCTTT
CDR3aa: CASSLGTLGAVTEAFF

abundance: .
v_gene: TRBV4-1
j_gene: TRBJ2-3
d_gene: TRBD2
CDR3nt: TGCGCCAGCAGCTCTACTCCCGTAGCGGGGGGCACAGATACGCAGTATTTT
CDR3aa: CASSSTPVAGGTDTQYF

abundance: .
v_gene: TRBV2
j_gene: TRBJ2-5
d_gene: .
CDR3nt: TGTGCCAGCAGTGAAATTGGGGGCGGTGAGACCCAGTACTTC
CDR3aa: CASSEIGGGETQYF

abundance: .
v_gene: TRBV19
j_gene: TRBJ1-4
d_gene: .
CDR3nt: TGTGCCTGCGCGGACAGCGGGGGGCCTAATGAAAAACTGTTTTTT
CDR3aa: CACADSGGPNEKLFF

abundance: few
v_gene: TRBV21-1
j_gene: TRBJ1-2
d_gene: .
CDR3nt: TGTGCCAGCAGCAAAGCGCGTTATGGCTACACCTTC
CDR3aa: CASSKARYGYTF

abundance: .
v_gene: TRBV18
j_gene: TRBJ2-2
d_gene: TRBD1
CDR3nt: TGTGCCAGCTCACCCCAGGGACAGGGGAACACCGGGGAGCTGTTTTTT
CDR3aa: CASSPQGQGNTGELFF

abundance: few
v_gene: TRBV19
j_gene: TRBJ2-1
d_gene: TRBD2
CDR3nt: TGTGCCAGTAGTATCAGGGGTGGGGCGGGGGGGCACAATGAGCAGTTCTTC
CDR3aa: CASSIRGGAGGHNEQFF

abundance: .
v_gene: TRBV28
j_gene: TRBJ2-5
d_gene: .
CDR3nt: TGTGCCAGCAGCCTGATAGGAGGTCAAGAGACCCAGTACTTC
CDR3aa: CASSLIGGQETQYF

abundance: .
v_gene: TRBV7-9
j_gene: TRBJ1-6
d_gene: .
CDR3nt: TGTGCCAGCAGCTCCACCAACAACTCGGGGGGCGTTAATTCACCCCTCCACTTT
CDR3aa: CASSSTNNSGGVNSPLHF

abundance: .
v_gene: TRBV7-6
j_gene: TRBJ2-7
d_gene: TRBD1
CDR3nt: TGTGCCAGCAGCTCGAGACAGGGTTTGTACGAGCAGTACTTC
CDR3aa: CASSSRQGLYEQYF

abundance: .
v_gene: TRBV7-9
j_gene: TRBJ2-2
d_gene: .
CDR3nt: TGTGCCAGCAGCCTAGGCCCGAGGTCCACCGGGGAGCTGTTTTTT
CDR3aa: CASSLGPRSTGELFF

abundance: once
v_gene: TRBV6-4
j_gene: TRBJ2-1
d_gene: TRBD2
CDR3nt: TGTGCCAGCAGTGACTCGGGACTAGCGGGGTACAATGAGCAGTTCTTC
CDR3aa: CASSDSGLAGYNEQFF

abundance: .
v_gene: TRBV19
j_gene: TRBJ1-2
d_gene: .
CDR3nt: TGTGCCAGTAGTTCAGGACCTTTAGACAGGCACTACACCTTC
CDR3aa: CASSSGPLDRHYTF

abundance: .
v_gene: TRBV6-5
j_gene: TRBJ1-2
d_gene: .
CDR3nt: TGTGCCAGCAGCATTGATCAGGGTCGACGAGGCTACACCTTC
CDR3aa: CASSIDQGRRGYTF